The clone carrying this TCR beta chain came up many times. Its antigen is undetermined. This sample is drawn from a study of T cells after yellow fever vaccination. Turning to the study itself: In the case of low-cell-number fractions, SMART-Seq v4 Ultra Low Input was used for preparation. Study-wide results and limits: The presence of abundant clonotypes contaminating from the bulk population was possible in FACS-sorted repertoires.

Synthesis of TCR cDNA relied on 5'RACE template switching, which attached a universal primer site and UMIs. TCRdb recomputed calls from the 5' RACE reads with MiXCR, one row per CDR3 protein. This sample has a few hundred thousand distinct CDR3 sequences, with around 16% found just once. Germline V gene lookup returns CDR1 SGHRS and CDR2 YFSETQ. The CDR3 totals 15 residues. Trimming took 0 bases from V and 1 from J, leaving 10 bases between them. This receptor was taken from a man younger than 30 who received the YFV17D yellow fever vaccine. The sequenced sample was PBMCs, obtained 5 to 6 days after the first yellow fever vaccination. This rearrangement joins TRBV5-1 to TRBJ2-5; D may be TRBD1 or TRBD2 (5 bases each). CDR3 sequence: CASSLEVGPQETQYF. CDR3 sequence (DNA): TGCGCCAGCAGCTTGGAGGTGGGACCCCAAGAGACCCAGTACTTC.